The 10 T cell receptor beta chains below come from one sample, sequenced in a study of blood T cell repertoires in COVID-19. Repertoires were generated with immunoSEQ multiplex PCR, while TCRdb's copy carries only in-frame clones and drops some. Among fewer than 350,000 clones listed, approximately 81% were seen once. Input material: PBMCs or T cells enriched from blood (not recorded which). These receptors all come from a woman in her forties or fifties who had recovered from COVID-19.

DNA for the CDR3: TGCAGCCCCAAACTAGCGGGGGCTCGCACAGATACGCAGTATTTT. This gives the protein CSPKLAGARTDTQYF. The chain has TRBV29-1 and TRBJ2-3; 11 positions agree with TRBD2. V was clipped by 8 bases and J by 1 base; unmatched bases: 8. The CDR3 has 15 amino acids. Germline V gives CDR1 SQVTM, CDR2 ANQGSEA.

The rearrangement uses TRBV5-4 and TRBJ1-2; D is undetermined. The germline CDR1 and CDR2 sequences are SGHNT and YYREEE (reference sequence). This CDR3 spans 13 amino acids. V was shortened by 4 bases and J by 1 base, with 8 bases between the two germline ends. CDR3 in amino acids: CASSPGGNYGYTF. The CDR3 region has the DNA TGTGCCAGCAGCCCCGGAGGTAACTATGGCTACACCTTC.

The chain joins TRBV19 to TRBJ2-1, with 9 bases matching TRBD2. The CDR3 extends over 16 amino acids. Germline V gene sequence: CDR1 LNHDA, CDR2 SQIVND (reference sequence). V shed 6 bases, J shed 2 bases, and the junction held 8 bases outside the gene matches. This chain's CDR3 is CASSAGGRAAYNEQFF. The CDR3, as DNA: TGTGCCAGTAGCGCGGGAGGGAGGGCCGCCTACAATGAGCAGTTCTTC. Drawing the rest from reference TRBV19 and TRBJ2-1, the complete variable domain is DGGITQSPKYLFRKEGQNVTLSCEQNLNHDAMYWYRQDPGQGLRLIYYSQIVNDFQKGDIAEGYSVSREKKESFPLTVTSAQKNPTAFYLCASSAGGRAAYNEQFFGPGTRLTVL.

The chain links TRBV2 to TRBJ2-7; 9 nucleotides match TRBD1. Germline CDR1 and CDR2: SNHLY and FYNNEI. The CDR3 is 13 amino acids. Trimming at V came to 5 bases and at J to 6 bases, leaving 5 bases not matched to a gene. The DNA for the CDR3 is TGTGCCAGCAGTATACAGGGGGCGGGCGAGCAGTACTTC. Translating gives CASSIQGAGEQYF.

V is TRBV19 and J is TRBJ1-5; D is perhaps TRBD1 (5 bases). V lost 3 bases to trimming and J lost 9 bases, with 24 bases between them. Germline-derived CDR1 and CDR2 are LNHDA and SQIVND (reference sequence). CDR3 length: 17 residues. The CDR3 protein is CASSIPPWGVKIGPQHF. CDR3 nucleotides: TGTGCCAGTAGTATCCCTCCGTGGGGGGTTAAGATCGGGCCCCAGCATTTT.

The chain is built from TRBV5-1 and TRBJ1-6; 8 bases fit TRBD1. V was pared by 4 bases and J by 10 bases, with 22 bases of the junction left unmatched. This CDR3 has 19 amino acids. Germline V gives CDR1 SGHRS, CDR2 YFSETQ. DNA of the CDR3: TGCGCCAGCAGCAATCCTAGAGGACAGGGTGCGGCCCACGGGTCACCCCTCCACTTT. This gives the protein CASSNPRGQGAAHGSPLHF.

The rearrangement uses TRBV5-1 and TRBJ1-4, with D unresolved. Germline V gene sequence: CDR1 SGHRS, CDR2 YFSETQ. Trimming cost V 4 bases and J 0 bases, with 19 bases left between them. The CDR3 covers 18 residues. DNA of the CDR3: TGCGCCAGCAGCCCCACCGCGGGAGTCGGATCAACTAATGAAAAACTGTTTTTT. Amino acid sequence: CASSPTAGVGSTNEKLFF.

This clone has a handful of counts. The chain links TRBV30 to TRBJ1-5, with 7 bases that match TRBD1. The CDR3 consists of 15 residues. Germline V CDR1 and CDR2: GTSNPN, SVGIG (reference sequence). J lost 3 bases, V lost 3 bases, and 8 bases had no gene match. CDR3 sequence: CAWSTTGPFNQPQHF. CDR3 nucleotides: TGTGCCTGGAGCACGACAGGGCCGTTCAATCAGCCCCAGCATTTT.

This clone was counted once. The rearrangement joins TRBV21-1 to TRBJ2-1; TRBD2 was called by the table and not checked on the DNA. TRBV21-1 is listed as a pseudogene. The length of the CDR3 is 16 residues. CDR3 nucleotide sequence: TGTGCCAGCAGCCCGCCTAGCGGGGTAACCTACAATGAGCAGTTCTTC. Translated, it gives CASSPPSGVTYNEQFF.

The chain employs TRBV18 and TRBJ1-2, with D uncertain. The V end lost 3 bases, the J end lost 5 bases, and 10 bases lay between the germline ends. CDR1 is KGHSH, CDR2 LQKENI, per germline. This CDR3 is 13 amino acids long. CDR3 DNA: TGTGCCAGCTCACCTGGGGAGATGTATGGCTACACCTTC. Its protein is CASSPGEMYGYTF.